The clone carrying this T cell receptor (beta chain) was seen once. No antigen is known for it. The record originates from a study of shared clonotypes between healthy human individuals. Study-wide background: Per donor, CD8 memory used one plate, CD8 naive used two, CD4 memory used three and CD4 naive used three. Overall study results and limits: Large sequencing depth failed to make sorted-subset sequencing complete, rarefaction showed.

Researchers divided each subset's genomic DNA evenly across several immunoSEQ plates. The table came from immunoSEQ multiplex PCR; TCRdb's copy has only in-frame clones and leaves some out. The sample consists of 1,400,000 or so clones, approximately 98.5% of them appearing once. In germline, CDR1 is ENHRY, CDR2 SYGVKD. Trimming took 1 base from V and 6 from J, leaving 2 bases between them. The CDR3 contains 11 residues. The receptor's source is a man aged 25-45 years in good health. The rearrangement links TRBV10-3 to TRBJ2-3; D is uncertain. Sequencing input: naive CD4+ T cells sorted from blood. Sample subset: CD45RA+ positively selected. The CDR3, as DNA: TGTGCCATCAGTGAGTTGGATACGCAGTATTTT. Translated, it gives CAISELDTQYF.